A few counts support the clone carrying this T cell receptor beta chain. The data derive from a study of blood T cell repertoires in COVID-19. Study context: Acute and convalescent COVID-19 specimens originated in the United States, Italy and Spain.

Authors' methods: Reference gene primer amplification in the assay estimated nucleated cell counts. Sequencing used immunoSEQ multiplex PCR; TCRdb keeps in-frame clones, though not all of them. Clone size and the V and J calls come from that table; the DNA yielded D and trimming. The sample lists approximately 160,000 clones; 75% to 85% were seen once. CDR1 SGHAT and CDR2 FQNNGV come from the germline V gene. The CDR3 spans 12 residues. The V gene lost 5 bases and the J gene lost 7 bases, with 11 bases spanning the gap. This clonotype originated in a woman between 50 and 59 years old in a cohort sampled during active or convalescent COVID-19. The sample consisted of peripheral blood. This chain links TRBV11-2 with TRBJ1-1, with D uncertain. CDR3 coding DNA: TGTGCCAGCAGCCGCCAACAGCTTGAAGCTTTCTTT. Translating it yields CASSRQQLEAFF. The whole variable domain, filled in from reference TRBV11-2 and TRBJ1-1, reads EAGVAQSPRYKIIEKRQSVAFWCNPISGHATLYWYQQILGQGPKLLIQFQNNGVVDDSQLPKDRFSAERLKGVDSTLKIQPAKLEDSAVYLCASSRQQLEAFFGQGTRLTVV.